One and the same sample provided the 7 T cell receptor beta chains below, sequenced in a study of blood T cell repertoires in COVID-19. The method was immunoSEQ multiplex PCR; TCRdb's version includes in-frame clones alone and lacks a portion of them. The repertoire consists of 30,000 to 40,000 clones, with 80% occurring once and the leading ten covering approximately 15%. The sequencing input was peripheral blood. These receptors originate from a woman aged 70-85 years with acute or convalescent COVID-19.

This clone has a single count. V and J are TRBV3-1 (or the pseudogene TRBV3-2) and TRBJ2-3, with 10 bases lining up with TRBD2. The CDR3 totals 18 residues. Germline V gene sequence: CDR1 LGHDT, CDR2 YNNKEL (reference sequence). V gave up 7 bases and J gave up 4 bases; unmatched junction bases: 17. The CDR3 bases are TGTGCCAGCACCCCCCGGCGCTCTAGCGGGAGTGGCGCAGATACGCAGTATTTT. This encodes CASTPRRSSGSGADTQYF.

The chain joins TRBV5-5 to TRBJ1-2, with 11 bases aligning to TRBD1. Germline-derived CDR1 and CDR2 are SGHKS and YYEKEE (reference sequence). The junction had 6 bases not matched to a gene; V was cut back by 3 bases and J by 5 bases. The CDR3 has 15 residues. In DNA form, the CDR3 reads TGTGCCAGCAGCTCCTGGGGACAGGGGGGATATGGCTACACCTTC. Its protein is CASSSWGQGGYGYTF.

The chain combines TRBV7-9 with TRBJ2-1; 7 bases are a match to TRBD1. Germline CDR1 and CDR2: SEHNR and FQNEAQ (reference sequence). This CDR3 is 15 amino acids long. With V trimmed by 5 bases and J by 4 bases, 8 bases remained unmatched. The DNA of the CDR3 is TGTGCCAGCAGCCCTGACAGGGTGCGGTACAATGAGCAGTTCTTC. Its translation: CASSPDRVRYNEQFF.

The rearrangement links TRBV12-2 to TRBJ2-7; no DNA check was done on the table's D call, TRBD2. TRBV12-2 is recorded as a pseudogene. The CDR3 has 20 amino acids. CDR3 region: CASRLARGLAGGRGSHEQYF. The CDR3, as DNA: TGTGCAAGTCGCTTAGCCCGCGGACTAGCGGGGGGAAGGGGGTCCCACGAGCAGTACTTC.

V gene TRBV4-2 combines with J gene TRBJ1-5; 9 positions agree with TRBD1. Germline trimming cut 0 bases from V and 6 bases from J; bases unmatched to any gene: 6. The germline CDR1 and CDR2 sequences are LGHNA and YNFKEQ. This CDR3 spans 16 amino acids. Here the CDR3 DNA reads TGTGCCAGCAGCCAAGATAACAGGGGGCCTGGTCAGCCCCAGCATTTT. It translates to CASSQDNRGPGQPQHF.

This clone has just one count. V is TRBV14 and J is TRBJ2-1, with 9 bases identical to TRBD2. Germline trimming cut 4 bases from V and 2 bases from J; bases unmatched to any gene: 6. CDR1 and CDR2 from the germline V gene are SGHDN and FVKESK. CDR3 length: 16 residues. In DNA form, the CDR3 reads TGTGCCAGCAGCCCCCCCGGGACTAGCACCTACAATGAGCAGTTCTTC. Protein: CASSPPGTSTYNEQFF.

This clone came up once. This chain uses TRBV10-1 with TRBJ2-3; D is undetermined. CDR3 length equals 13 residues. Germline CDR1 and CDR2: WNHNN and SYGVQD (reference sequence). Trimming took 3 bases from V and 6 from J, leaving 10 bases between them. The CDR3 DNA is TGCGCCAGCAGTGATCAGCTGAGGGATACGCAGTATTTT. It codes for CASSDQLRDTQYF.